The 5 T cell receptor beta chains reported below all come from one sample, sequenced in a study of blood T cell repertoires in COVID-19. Data came from immunoSEQ multiplex PCR; TCRdb stores just in-frame clones and leaves some out. The data show some 190,000 clones, with around 85% seen just once and approximately 13% held by the top ten. The sequenced material came from peripheral blood. The receptor source for this set is a woman in her forties or fifties with acute or convalescent COVID-19.

This chain joins TRBV19 and TRBJ1-6; TRBD1 might be the D (5 bases). V dropped 0 bases and J dropped 10 bases, with 16 bases sitting between them. CDR1 and CDR2 (germline): LNHDA, SQIVND (reference sequence). The CDR3 covers 16 residues. The CDR3 nucleotides are TGTGCCAGTAGTATAGATCTGGCAGGGTTGAACTCACCCCTCCACTTT. It yields the protein CASSIDLAGLNSPLHF. The full variable domain, with the rest looked up from reference TRBV19 and TRBJ1-6, is DGGITQSPKYLFRKEGQNVTLSCEQNLNHDAMYWYRQDPGQGLRLIYYSQIVNDFQKGDIAEGYSVSREKKESFPLTVTSAQKNPTAFYLCASSIDLAGLNSPLHFGNGTRLTVT.

The chain uses TRBV9 and TRBJ2-3; no reliable D call. The CDR3 consists of 15 residues. Germline V gene lookup returns CDR1 SGDLS and CDR2 YYNGEE. V lost 0 bases to trimming and J lost 0 bases, with 8 bases between them. The CDR3 protein is CASSVAGGSTDTQYF. DNA of the CDR3: TGTGCCAGCAGCGTAGCCGGCGGAAGCACAGATACGCAGTATTTT.

V is TRBV6-5 and J is TRBJ1-6, with a weak D call TRBD1 (6 bases). The CDR3 loop spans 13 amino acids. V shed 5 bases and J shed 10 bases, with 12 bases lying between them. Per the germline V gene, CDR1 is MNHEY and CDR2 is SVGAGI. The CDR3 DNA is TGTGCCAGCAGTCGCACAGGGAACTCACCCCTCCACTTT. Translated: CASSRTGNSPLHF.

The CDR3, as DNA: TGTGCCAGCAGCCCCTCGCCCAGAAAAAACATTCAGTACTTC. Its translation is CASSPSPRKNIQYF. The chain is built from TRBV3-1 (or the pseudogene TRBV3-2) and TRBJ2-4; D unclear. The CDR3 sequence is 14 residues long. The ends were cut back, 4 bases at V and 4 bases at J, with 11 bases in the middle. Germline V gene sequence: CDR1 LGHDT, CDR2 YNNKEL (reference sequence).

This clone has just one count. The V and J genes are TRBV18 and TRBJ2-2; D tentatively reads TRBD1 or TRBD2 (7 bases each). Germline V gene lookup returns CDR1 KGHSH and CDR2 LQKENI. This CDR3 region has 17 residues. Trimming removed 5 bases from V and 4 bases from J, with 20 bases in between. The CDR3 loop reads CASSTQGRGAVTGELFF. CDR3 bases: TGTGCCAGCTCAACACAGGGGAGGGGCGCGGTCACCGGGGAGCTGTTTTTT. The variable domain in full, completed from reference TRBV18 and TRBJ2-2, reads NAGVMQNPRHLVRRRGQEARLRCSPMKGHSHVYWYRQLPEEGLKFMVYLQKENIIDESGMPKERFSAEFPKEGPSILRIQQVVRGDSAAYFCASSTQGRGAVTGELFFGEGSRLTVL.